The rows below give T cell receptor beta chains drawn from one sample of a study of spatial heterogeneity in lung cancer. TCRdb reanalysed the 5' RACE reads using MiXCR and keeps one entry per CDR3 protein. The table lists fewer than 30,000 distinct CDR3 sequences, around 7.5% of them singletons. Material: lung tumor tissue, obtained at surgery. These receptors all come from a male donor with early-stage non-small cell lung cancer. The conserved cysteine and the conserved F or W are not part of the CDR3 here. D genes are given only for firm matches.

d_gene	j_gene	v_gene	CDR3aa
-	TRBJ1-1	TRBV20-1	SALGRGWTEAF
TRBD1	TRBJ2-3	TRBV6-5	ASSVLGGAQY
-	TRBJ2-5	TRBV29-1	SVEGGETQY
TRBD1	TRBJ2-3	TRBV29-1	SVDRGNTDTQY
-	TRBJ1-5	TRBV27	ASSYGGLNQPQH
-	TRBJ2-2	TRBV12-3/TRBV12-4	ASRKNTGELF
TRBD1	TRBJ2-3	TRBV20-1	SAYDRVLGTDTQY
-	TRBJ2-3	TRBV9	ASSPRGVRGDTQY
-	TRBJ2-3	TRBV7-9	ATQSLDTQY
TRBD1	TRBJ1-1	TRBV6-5	ASSYFLGQGEAF
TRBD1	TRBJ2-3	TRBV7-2	ASSRDRAGDTQY
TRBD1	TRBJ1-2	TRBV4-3	ASSQGQGAWDYGYT
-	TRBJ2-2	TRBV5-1	ASSFGDRPTGELF
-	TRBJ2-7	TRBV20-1	SARDEPKVEQY
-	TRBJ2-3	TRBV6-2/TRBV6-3	ASRVMPDTDTQY
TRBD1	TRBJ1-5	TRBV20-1	SITRTGDRNQPQH
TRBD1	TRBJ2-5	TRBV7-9	AGLTGGEETQY
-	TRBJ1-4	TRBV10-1	ASSEYGPPNEKLF
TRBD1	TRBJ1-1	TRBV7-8	ASSLARDRATEAF
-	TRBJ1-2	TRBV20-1	SATQQANYGYT
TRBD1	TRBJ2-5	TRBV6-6	ASSYSPGQGAETQY
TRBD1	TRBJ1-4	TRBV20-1	SAPGQEVEKLF
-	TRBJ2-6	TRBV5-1	ASSPRETGANVLT
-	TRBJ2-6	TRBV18	ASSPLGPAAGANVLT
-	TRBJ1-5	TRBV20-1	SANLGPNQPQH
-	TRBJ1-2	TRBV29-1	SATGIYGYT
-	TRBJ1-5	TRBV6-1	ASSEVGIRDDQPQH
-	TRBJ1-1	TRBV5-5	ASSSMGSGDTEAF
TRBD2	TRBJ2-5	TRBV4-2	ASSQGTSGGAGETQY
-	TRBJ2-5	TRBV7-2	ASSLGRLQETQY
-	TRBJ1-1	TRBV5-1	ASSSRDTNTEAF
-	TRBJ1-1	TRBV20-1	SARAGTQDTEAF
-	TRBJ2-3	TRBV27	ASCYIADGTDTQY
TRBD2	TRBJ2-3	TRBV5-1	ASSHGSSGGLGGDTQY
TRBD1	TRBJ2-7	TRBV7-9	ASSLGNWDRAYEQY
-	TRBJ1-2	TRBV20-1	SASSPSVRGIGGYT
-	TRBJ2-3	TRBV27	ASRREGPDTQY
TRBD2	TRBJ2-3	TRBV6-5	ASTFTSGGAGTQY